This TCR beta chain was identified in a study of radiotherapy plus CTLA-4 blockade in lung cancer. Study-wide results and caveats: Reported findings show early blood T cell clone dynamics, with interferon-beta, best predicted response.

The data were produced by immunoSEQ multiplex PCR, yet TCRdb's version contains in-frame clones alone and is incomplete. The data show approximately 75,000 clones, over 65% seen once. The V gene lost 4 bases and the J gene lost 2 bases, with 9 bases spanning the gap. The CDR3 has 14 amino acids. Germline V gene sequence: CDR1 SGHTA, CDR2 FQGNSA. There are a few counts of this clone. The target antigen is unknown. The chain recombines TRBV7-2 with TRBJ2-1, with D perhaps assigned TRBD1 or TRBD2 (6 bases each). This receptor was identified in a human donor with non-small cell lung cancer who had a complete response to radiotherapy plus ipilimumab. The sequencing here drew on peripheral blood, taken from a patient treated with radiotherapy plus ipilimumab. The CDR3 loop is CASSWGDTYNEQFF. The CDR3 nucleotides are TGTGCCAGCAGCTGGGGGGACACCTACAATGAGCAGTTCTTC. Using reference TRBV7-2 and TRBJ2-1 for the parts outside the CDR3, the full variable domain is GAGVSQSPSNKVTEKGKDVELRCDPISGHTALYWYRQSLGQGLEFLIYFQGNSAPDKSGLPSDRFSAERTGGSVSTLTIQRTQQEDSAVYLCASSWGDTYNEQFFGPGTRLTVL.